Following are 18 T cell receptor beta chains from one sample sequenced in a study of blood T cell repertoires in COVID-19 (dated by TCRdb to 2020 to 2022). Library preparation used the immunoSEQ multiplex PCR assay. TCRdb holds this immuneACCESS table with in-frame rearrangements only. Some clones are missing; in checked studies, unresolved V genes explain under half, and the rest has no known cause. The sample yields roughly 280,000 clones; 80% to 90% were counted once. 3.5% to 5% of the sample rests with the top ten. The source material was peripheral blood. The origin of the receptors is a man aged 55 to 70 with acute or convalescent COVID-19.

This clone was seen a single time. In DNA, the CDR3 is TGTGCCATCAGGACAGGAATTATATATGAAGCTTTCTTT. Translated: CAIRTGIIYEAFF. The chain uses TRBV10-3 and TRBJ1-1; a possible D gene is TRBD1 (6 bases). The CDR3 totals 13 residues. Trimming shortened V by 6 bases and J by 7 bases, and 15 bases separated the two germline ends. From germline, CDR1 is ENHRY and CDR2 SYGVKD.

V gene TRBV2 combines with J gene TRBJ1-2; 7 nucleotides match TRBD1. Germline V gene lookup returns CDR1 SNHLY and CDR2 FYNNEI. V gave up 8 bases and J gave up 4 bases; unmatched junction bases: 10. This CDR3 spans 14 amino acids. CDR3 in amino acids: CASGEGAGFYGYTF. The CDR3 DNA is TGTGCCAGCGGAGAGGGGGCGGGTTTCTATGGCTACACCTTC.

V gene TRBV18 combines with J gene TRBJ1-1, with TRBD1 identical over 7 bases. Germline V gene sequence: CDR1 KGHSH, CDR2 LQKENI. The CDR3 has 14 amino acids. The junction had 6 bases not matched to a gene; V was cut back by 4 bases and J by 4 bases. The CDR3 reads CASSQARGSTEAFF. The CDR3, as DNA: TGTGCCAGCTCACAAGCCAGGGGGAGCACTGAAGCTTTCTTT.

Comment on this clone: A read error may produce the germline difference seen at one junction end. The chain combines TRBV29-1 with TRBJ1-1; the match to TRBD1 covers 7 bases. The CDR3 has 10 amino acids. From germline, CDR1 is SQVTM and CDR2 ANQGSEA. The CDR3 bases are TGCAGCGTAACTATGACAGGGCCCCTCTTT. This encodes CSVTMTGPLF.

The J gene is TRBJ2-2, the V gene TRBV6-5; D is undetermined. V was clipped by 6 bases and J by 6 bases, with 14 bases between them. Germline CDR1 is MNHEY and CDR2 is SVGAGI. CDR3 length: 14 residues. The CDR3 region has the DNA TGTGCCAGCAGGCCCACCAGTGGCCCCGGGGAGCTGTTTTTT. It specifies CASRPTSGPGELFF.

Points on this clone: Distinct nucleotide sequences in the sample also encode this CDR3. As DNA, the CDR3 is TGTGCCAGCAGTGAACAGGGAAACTCTGGAAACACCATATATTTT. This sequence encodes CASSEQGNSGNTIYF. The rearrangement links TRBV2 to TRBJ1-3; weak D call: TRBD1 (5 bases). The CDR3 is made up of 15 amino acids. Germline V gene sequence: CDR1 SNHLY, CDR2 FYNNEI. V was trimmed by 2 bases and J by 0 bases, leaving 8 bases between them. The variable domain in full, with the rest retrieved from reference TRBV2 and TRBJ1-3, is EPEVTQTPSHQVTQMGQEVILRCVPISNHLYFYWYRQILGQKVEFLVSFYNNEISEKSEIFDDQFSVERPDGSNFTLKIRSTKLEDSAMYFCASSEQGNSGNTIYFGEGSWLTVV.

This chain links TRBV7-2 with TRBJ1-5; 11 bases line up with TRBD1. This CDR3 spans 16 amino acids. Germline CDR1 and CDR2: SGHTA and FQGNSA. Losses at the gene ends were 5 bases for V and 6 bases for J; bases not matched to a gene: 9. The CDR3 reads CASSPRTGGRGQPQHF. The CDR3, as DNA: TGTGCCAGCAGCCCCCGGACAGGGGGCCGCGGTCAGCCCCAGCATTTT. The full variable domain, rest sourced from reference TRBV7-2 and TRBJ1-5, is GAGVSQSPSNKVTEKGKDVELRCDPISGHTALYWYRQSLGQGLEFLIYFQGNSAPDKSGLPSDRFSAERTGGSVSTLTIQRTQQEDSAVYLCASSPRTGGRGQPQHFGDGTRLSIL.

This clone has just a few counts. This chain joins TRBV5-1 and TRBJ2-5; D is undetermined. From germline, CDR1 is SGHRS and CDR2 YFSETQ. Trimming took off 0 bases at V and 1 base at J, with 4 bases between the two ends. The CDR3 covers 13 residues. The CDR3 DNA reads as TGCGCCAGCAGCTTGGGTCTCCAAGAGACCCAGTACTTC. As protein: CASSLGLQETQYF.

The CDR3 loop reads CASSIDRSGRGGVGYTF. CDR3 DNA sequence: TGTGCCAGTAGTATAGATCGGTCGGGCAGGGGTGGCGTTGGCTACACCTTC. J is TRBJ1-2 and V is TRBV19, with D perhaps TRBD1 (6 bases). The length of the CDR3 is 17 residues. Germline V gene sequence: CDR1 LNHDA, CDR2 SQIVND (reference sequence). Trimming pared 0 bases from V and 7 bases from J, leaving 21 bases between. The full variable domain, with the rest looked up from reference TRBV19 and TRBJ1-2, is DGGITQSPKYLFRKEGQNVTLSCEQNLNHDAMYWYRQDPGQGLRLIYYSQIVNDFQKGDIAEGYSVSREKKESFPLTVTSAQKNPTAFYLCASSIDRSGRGGVGYTFGSGTRLTVV.

V is TRBV12-3 or TRBV12-4 and J is TRBJ2-2, with D unclear. The CDR3 loop spans 13 amino acids. V shed 4 bases and J shed 1 base, with 4 bases lying between them. The CDR3 DNA reads TGTGCCAGCAGTTCCTTGAACACCGGGGAGCTGTTTTTT. This encodes CASSSLNTGELFF.

The rearrangement links TRBV4-3 to TRBJ2-1; 8 nucleotides align to TRBD2. CDR1 and CDR2 (germline): LGHNA, YSLEER. With 6 bases clipped from V and 5 bases from J, the junction kept 9 bases outside the gene matches. The CDR3 has 15 residues. CDR3 residues: CASSTGGGSDNEQFF. The CDR3 DNA is TGCGCCAGCAGTACGGGAGGGGGATCCGACAATGAGCAGTTCTTC.

This sequence joins TRBV28 and TRBJ1-1; no definite D call. V was shortened by 3 bases and J by 0 bases, with 8 bases between the two germline ends. The CDR3 sequence is 14 residues long. Looked up from germline, CDR1 is MDHEN and CDR2 is SYDVKM. DNA for the CDR3: TGTGCCAGCAGTTTGGGCCTATTGAACACTGAAGCTTTCTTT. Its translation: CASSLGLLNTEAFF.

The V gene is TRBV11-3, the J gene TRBJ2-5; TRBD1 matches 12 bases. V was clipped by 5 bases and J by 4 bases; unmatched bases: 20. This CDR3 has 20 amino acids. The germline gives CDR1 SGHNT, CDR2 YENEEA. The CDR3 region is CASSTPNDSSGQGAGETQYF. The CDR3, as DNA: TGTGCCAGCAGCACCCCCAACGATTCCTCGGGACAGGGGGCGGGAGAGACCCAGTACTTC. Drawing the rest from reference TRBV11-3 and TRBJ2-5, the complete variable domain is EAGVVQSPRYKIIEKKQPVAFWCNPISGHNTLYWYLQNLGQGPELLIRYENEEAVDDSQLPKDRFSAERLKGVDSTLKIQPAELGDSAVYLCASSTPNDSSGQGAGETQYFGPGTRLLVL.

This chain uses TRBV19 with TRBJ2-6; D is uncertain. Germline-derived CDR1 and CDR2 are LNHDA and SQIVND (reference sequence). The CDR3 extends over 15 amino acids. V was clipped by 3 bases and J by 1 base, with 7 bases between them. The CDR3 here is CASSITESGANVLTF. The DNA for the CDR3 is TGTGCCAGTAGTATCACAGAGTCTGGGGCCAACGTCCTGACTTTC.

This chain links TRBV2 with TRBJ2-1; TRBD2 aligns across 13 bases. Germline values: CDR1 SNHLY, CDR2 FYNNEI. The ends lost 7 bases at V and 5 bases at J; junction bases unmatched: 5. This CDR3 spans 15 amino acids. The CDR3 protein is CASTTSGGPNNEQFF. CDR3 coding DNA: TGTGCCAGCACGACTAGCGGGGGGCCAAACAATGAGCAGTTCTTC.

This chain connects TRBV9 to TRBJ2-7; TRBD1 matches at 7 bases. Germline V CDR1 and CDR2: SGDLS, YYNGEE. The CDR3 contains 15 residues. Unmatched junction bases numbered 7, after V lost 4 bases and J lost 0 bases. Written as DNA, the CDR3 is TGTGCCAGCAGCCCCCAGACAGGGTACTCCTACGAGCAGTACTTC. The encoded protein is CASSPQTGYSYEQYF.

The chain joins TRBV19 to TRBJ2-7; tentative D call: TRBD2 (5 bases). V was clipped by 5 bases and J by 5 bases, with 10 bases between them. The CDR3 runs 12 residues. Germline assignment: CDR1 LNHDA and CDR2 SQIVND (reference sequence). The CDR3 sequence: CASSVRENEQYF. The CDR3 bases are TGTGCCAGTAGTGTCCGGGAAAACGAGCAGTACTTC.

The chain has TRBV7-9 and TRBJ1-1, with D maybe TRBD1 (5 bases). The ends were cut back, 4 bases at V and 4 bases at J, with 16 bases in the middle. From germline, CDR1 is SEHNR and CDR2 FQNEAQ (reference sequence). The CDR3 runs 15 residues. The chain's CDR3 is CASSSDSLEVTEAFF. As DNA, the CDR3 is TGTGCCAGCAGCTCTGACAGCTTAGAGGTCACTGAAGCTTTCTTT.